The clone carrying this TCR beta chain was observed a few times. The CDR3 covers 15 residues. V lost 4 bases, J lost 3 bases, and 7 bases stayed unmatched. The germline V gene has CDR1 MGHRA and CDR2 YSYEKL. This entry belongs to a study of blood T cell repertoires in COVID-19. Authors' analysis steps: How many nucleated cells were present was estimated from reference gene primer amplification. The table came from immunoSEQ multiplex PCR; TCRdb's copy has only in-frame clones and leaves some out. V, J and clone size were drawn from that table, and D and trimming were deduced from the DNA. Of fewer than 250,000 clones detected, about 85% appear once; the ten largest clones hold 0.72%.

Input material: peripheral blood. This TCR derives from a man in his forties with acute or convalescent COVID-19. The V call is TRBV4-1, the J call TRBJ2-7; 9 bases map to TRBD1. CDR3 residues: CASSLAWDRDYEQYF. The CDR3 DNA reads TGCGCCAGCAGCCTAGCATGGGACAGGGACTACGAGCAGTACTTC.